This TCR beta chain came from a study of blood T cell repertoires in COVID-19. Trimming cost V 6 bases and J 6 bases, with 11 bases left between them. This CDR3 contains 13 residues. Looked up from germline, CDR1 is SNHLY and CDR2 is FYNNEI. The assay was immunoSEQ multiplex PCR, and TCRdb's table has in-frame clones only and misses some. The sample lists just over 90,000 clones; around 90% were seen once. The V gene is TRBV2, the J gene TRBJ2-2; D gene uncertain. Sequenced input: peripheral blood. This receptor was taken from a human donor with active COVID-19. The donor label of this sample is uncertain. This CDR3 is CASRASLAGELFF. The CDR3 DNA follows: TGTGCCAGCAGGGCTAGTCTTGCCGGGGAGCTGTTTTTT.